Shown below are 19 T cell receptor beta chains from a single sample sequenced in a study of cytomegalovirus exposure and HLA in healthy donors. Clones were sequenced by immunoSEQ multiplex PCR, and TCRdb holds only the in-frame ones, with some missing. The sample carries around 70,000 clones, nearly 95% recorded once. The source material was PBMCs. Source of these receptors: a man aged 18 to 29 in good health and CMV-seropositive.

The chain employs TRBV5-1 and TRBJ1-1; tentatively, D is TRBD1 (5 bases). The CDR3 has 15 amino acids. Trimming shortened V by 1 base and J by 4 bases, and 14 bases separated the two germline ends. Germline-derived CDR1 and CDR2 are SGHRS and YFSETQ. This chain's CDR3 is CASSLSHSGGTEAFF. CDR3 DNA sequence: TGCGCCAGCAGCTTGTCCCATTCCGGGGGCACTGAAGCTTTCTTT.

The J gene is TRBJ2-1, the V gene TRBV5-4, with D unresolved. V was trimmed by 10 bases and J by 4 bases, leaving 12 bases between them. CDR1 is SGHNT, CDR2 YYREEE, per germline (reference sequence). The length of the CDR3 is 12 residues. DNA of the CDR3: TGTGCCTTCCGCGCTAGGTACAATGAGCAGTTCTTC. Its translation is CAFRARYNEQFF.

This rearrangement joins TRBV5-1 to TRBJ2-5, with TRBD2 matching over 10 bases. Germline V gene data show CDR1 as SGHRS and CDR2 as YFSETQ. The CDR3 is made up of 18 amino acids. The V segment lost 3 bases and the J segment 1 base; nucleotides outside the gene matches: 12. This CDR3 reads CASSWQLAGKNSQETQYF. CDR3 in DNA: TGCGCCAGCAGCTGGCAACTAGCGGGGAAAAACAGCCAAGAGACCCAGTACTTC.

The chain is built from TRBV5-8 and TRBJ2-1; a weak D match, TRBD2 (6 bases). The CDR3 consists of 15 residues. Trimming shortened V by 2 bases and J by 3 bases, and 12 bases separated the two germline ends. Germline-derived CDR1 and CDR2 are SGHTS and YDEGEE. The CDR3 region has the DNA TGTGCCAGCAGCTTATCCGGGAGCCGCTACAATGAGCAGTTCTTC. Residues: CASSLSGSRYNEQFF. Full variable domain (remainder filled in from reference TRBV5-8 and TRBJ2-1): EAGVTQSPTHLIKTRGQQATLRCSPISGHTSVYWYQQALGLGLQFLLWYDEGEERNRGNFPPRFSGRQFPNYSSELNVNALELEDSALYLCASSLSGSRYNEQFFGPGTRLTVL.

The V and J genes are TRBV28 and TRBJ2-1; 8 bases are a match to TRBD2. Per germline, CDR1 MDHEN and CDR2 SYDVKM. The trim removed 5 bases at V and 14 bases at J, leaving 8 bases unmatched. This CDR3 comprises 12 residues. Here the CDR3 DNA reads TGTGCCAGCAGTACTCCGGGACTAGATAAGTTCTTC. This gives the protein CASSTPGLDKFF.

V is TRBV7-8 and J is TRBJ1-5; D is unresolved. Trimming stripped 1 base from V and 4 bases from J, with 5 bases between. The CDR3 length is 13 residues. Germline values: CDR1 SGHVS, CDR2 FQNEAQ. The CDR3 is CASSLVRNQPQHF. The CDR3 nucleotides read TGTGCCAGCAGCTTAGTTCGGAATCAGCCCCAGCATTTT.

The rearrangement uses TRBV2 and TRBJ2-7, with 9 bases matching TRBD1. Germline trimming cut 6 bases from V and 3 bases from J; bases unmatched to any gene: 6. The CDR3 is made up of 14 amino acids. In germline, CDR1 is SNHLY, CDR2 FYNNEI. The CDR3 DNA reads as TGTGCCAGCAGGGCACAGGGGGCAGTCTACGAGCAGTACTTC. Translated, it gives CASRAQGAVYEQYF. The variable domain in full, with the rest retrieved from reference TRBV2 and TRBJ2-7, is EPEVTQTPSHQVTQMGQEVILRCVPISNHLYFYWYRQILGQKVEFLVSFYNNEISEKSEIFDDQFSVERPDGSNFTLKIRSTKLEDSAMYFCASRAQGAVYEQYFGPGTRLTVT.

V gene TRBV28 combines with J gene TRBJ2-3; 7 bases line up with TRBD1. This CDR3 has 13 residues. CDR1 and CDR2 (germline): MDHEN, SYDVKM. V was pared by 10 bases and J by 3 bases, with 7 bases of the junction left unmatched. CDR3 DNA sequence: TGTGCCACCCTCGGGACAGCGACAGATACGCAGTATTTT. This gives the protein CATLGTATDTQYF.

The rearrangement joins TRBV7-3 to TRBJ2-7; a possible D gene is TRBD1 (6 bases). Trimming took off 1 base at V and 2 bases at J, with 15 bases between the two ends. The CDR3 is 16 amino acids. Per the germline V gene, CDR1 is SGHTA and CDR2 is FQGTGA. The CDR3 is CASSLRAGEGAYEQYF. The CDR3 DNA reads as TGTGCCAGCAGCTTAAGGGCTGGAGAGGGGGCCTACGAGCAGTACTTC.

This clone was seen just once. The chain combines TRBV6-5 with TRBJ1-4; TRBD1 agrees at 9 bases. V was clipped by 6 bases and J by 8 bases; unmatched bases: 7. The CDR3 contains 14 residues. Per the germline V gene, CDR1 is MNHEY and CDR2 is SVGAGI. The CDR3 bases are TGTGCCAGCAGGCCCGGGACAGGGCGAGAAAAACTGTTTTTT. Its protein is CASRPGTGREKLFF.

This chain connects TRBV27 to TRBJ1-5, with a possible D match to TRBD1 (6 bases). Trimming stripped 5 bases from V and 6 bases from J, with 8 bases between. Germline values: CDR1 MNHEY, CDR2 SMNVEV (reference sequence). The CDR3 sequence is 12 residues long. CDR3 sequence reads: CASSQGGQPQHF. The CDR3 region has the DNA TGTGCCAGCAGTCAAGGGGGTCAGCCCCAGCATTTT.

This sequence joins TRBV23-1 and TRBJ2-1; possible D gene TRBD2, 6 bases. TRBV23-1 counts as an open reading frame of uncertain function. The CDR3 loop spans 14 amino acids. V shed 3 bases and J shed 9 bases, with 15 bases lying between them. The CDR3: CASSQRQGGGEQFF. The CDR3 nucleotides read TGCGCCAGCAGTCAGCGTCAGGGAGGAGGTGAGCAGTTCTTC.

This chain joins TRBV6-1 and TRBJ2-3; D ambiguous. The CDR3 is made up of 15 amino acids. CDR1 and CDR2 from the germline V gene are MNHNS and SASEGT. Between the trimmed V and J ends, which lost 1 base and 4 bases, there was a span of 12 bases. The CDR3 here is CASSEDLLDADTQYF. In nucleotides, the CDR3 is TGTGCCAGCAGTGAAGATCTGCTAGACGCAGATACGCAGTATTTT.

CDR3 nucleotides: TGTGCCAGCAGCTTATCGCGAGATAACTATGGCTACACCTTC. It yields the protein CASSLSRDNYGYTF. The chain uses TRBV7-8 and TRBJ1-2; D not certain. The CDR3 is 14 residues long. Germline V gives CDR1 SGHVS, CDR2 FQNEAQ. Deletions cut 2 bases from V and 1 base from J, with 8 bases between.

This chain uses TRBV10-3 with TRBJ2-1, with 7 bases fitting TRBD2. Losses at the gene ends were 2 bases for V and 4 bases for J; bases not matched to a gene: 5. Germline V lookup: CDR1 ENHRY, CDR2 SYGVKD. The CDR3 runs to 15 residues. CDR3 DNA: TGTGCCATCAGTGAGAAGCGGGGACTATACAATGAGCAGTTCTTC. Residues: CAISEKRGLYNEQFF.

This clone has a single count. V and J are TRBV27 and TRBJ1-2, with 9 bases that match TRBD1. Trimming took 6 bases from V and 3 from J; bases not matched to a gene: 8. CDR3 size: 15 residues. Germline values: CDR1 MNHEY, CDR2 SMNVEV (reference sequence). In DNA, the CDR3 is TGTGCCAGCAGCCGCATGTGGACAGGGGACTATGGCTACACCTTC. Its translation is CASSRMWTGDYGYTF.

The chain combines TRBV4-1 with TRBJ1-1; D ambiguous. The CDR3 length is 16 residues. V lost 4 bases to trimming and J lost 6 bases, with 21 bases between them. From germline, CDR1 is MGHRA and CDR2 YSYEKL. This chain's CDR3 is CASSLPAGKRTSEAFF. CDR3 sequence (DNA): TGCGCCAGCAGCCTCCCGGCGGGCAAAAGAACGTCTGAAGCTTTCTTT.

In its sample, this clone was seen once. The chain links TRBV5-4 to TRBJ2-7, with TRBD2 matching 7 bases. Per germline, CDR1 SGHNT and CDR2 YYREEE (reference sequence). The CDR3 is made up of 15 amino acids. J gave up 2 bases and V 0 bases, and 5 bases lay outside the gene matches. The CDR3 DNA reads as TGTGCCAGCAGCTTGGCCGGGGGAGGGACCTACGAGCAGTACTTC. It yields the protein CASSLAGGGTYEQYF.

For the CDR3, the DNA is TGTGCCAGCAGTTTCGCCGGACTAGCATTAGGGACCCAGTACTTC. This encodes CASSFAGLALGTQYF. The chain couples TRBV28 to TRBJ2-5, with 8 positions matching TRBD2. The junction had 10 bases not matched to a gene; V was cut back by 3 bases and J by 7 bases. The CDR3 sequence is 15 residues long. Per germline, CDR1 MDHEN and CDR2 SYDVKM. Full variable domain (rest looked up from reference TRBV28 and TRBJ2-5): DVKVTQSSRYLVKRTGEKVFLECVQDMDHENMFWYRQDPGLGLRLIYFSYDVKMKEKGDIPEGYSVSREKKERFSLILESASTNQTSMYLCASSFAGLALGTQYFGPGTRLLVL.